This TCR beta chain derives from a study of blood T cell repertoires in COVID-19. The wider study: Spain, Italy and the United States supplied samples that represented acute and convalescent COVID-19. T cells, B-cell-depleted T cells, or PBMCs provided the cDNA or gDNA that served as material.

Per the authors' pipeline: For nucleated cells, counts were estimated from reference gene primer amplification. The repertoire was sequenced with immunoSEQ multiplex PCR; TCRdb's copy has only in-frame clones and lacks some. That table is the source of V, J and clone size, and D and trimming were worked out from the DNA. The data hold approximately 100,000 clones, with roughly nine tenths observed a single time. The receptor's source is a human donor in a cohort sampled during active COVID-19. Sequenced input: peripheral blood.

The chain's CDR3 is CASSLAGSYGYTF. CDR3 DNA: TGTGCCAGCAGTTTAGCGGGCAGCTATGGCTACACCTTC. The gene calls are TRBV12-3 or TRBV12-4 and TRBJ1-2; D call uncertain. The CDR3 is made up of 13 amino acids. Trimming removed 0 bases from V and 4 bases from J, with 6 bases in between.